The sequence of this T cell receptor (beta chain) was determined in a study of CD8+ T cells in alopecia areata. Between the trimmed V and J ends, which lost 1 base and 1 base, there was a span of 5 bases. Germline lookup yields CDR1 MNHEY and CDR2 SMNVEV (reference sequence). The CDR3 loop spans 14 amino acids. Specified treatment: oral pan-JAK inhibitor, 5-10 mg twice daily. This clone was found a few times. TCR sequencing used cDNA made by reverse transcription of extracted RNA. Assay: immunoSEQ multiplex PCR; the TCRdb copy retains only in-frame clones and omits some. The sample holds roughly 150,000 clones; about 56% are singletons and the top ten take approximately 15%.

The clonotype originates from a human donor with alopecia areata. The rearrangement joins TRBV27 to TRBJ2-1; D unresolved. The sequencing here drew on CD8+ T cells sorted from blood, taken at week 4, from a patient treated with tofacitinib. CDR3 nucleotide sequence: TGTGCCAGCAGTTTATTAAGGTCCTACAATGAGCAGTTCTTC. Translating it yields CASSLLRSYNEQFF.